The present T cell receptor beta chain was sequenced within a study of blood T cell repertoires in COVID-19. Trimming at V came to 5 bases and at J to 4 bases, leaving 5 bases not matched to a gene. Germline lookup yields CDR1 SGHTA and CDR2 FQGTGA. The CDR3 spans 14 residues. Profiling relied on immunoSEQ multiplex PCR, and the TCRdb table lists in-frame clones only, not all of them. Of hundreds of thousands of clones in the sample, 65% to 90% were seen once. Sequenced material: peripheral blood. This clonotype was sampled from a man in his fifties with active or convalescent COVID-19. The rearrangement links TRBV7-3 to TRBJ1-2; TRBD1 aligns across 9 bases. The CDR3 loop reads CASSPGTGLYGYTF. Written as DNA, the CDR3 is TGTGCCAGCAGCCCCGGGACAGGGCTCTATGGCTACACCTTC.